Listed below are T cell receptor beta chains from one sample, sequenced in a study of blood T cell repertoires in COVID-19. The repertoire was sequenced with immunoSEQ multiplex PCR; TCRdb's copy has only in-frame clones and lacks some. Here the sample spans 250,000 or so clones, around 88% being singletons. The sequenced material came from PBMCs or T cells enriched from blood (not recorded which). The receptors were gathered from a woman aged 40 to 50 with acute COVID-19. Each CDR3 is given without its conserved first and last residue. The size field is filled for only some rows; it gives once, few, many or a size class.

cdr3_aa,v_call,clone_size,j_call
ASSRSGTAGNTIY,TRBV6-5,.,TRBJ1-3
ASSAQGGNSPLH,TRBV10-2,.,TRBJ1-6
ASSARTESTDTQY,TRBV5-1,.,TRBJ2-3
ASSEEGLAAYNEQF,TRBV2,.,TRBJ2-1
ASSLGLANTGELF,TRBV3-1/TRBV3-2,.,TRBJ2-2
ASRGRTGVETQY,TRBV5-8,few,TRBJ2-5
ASSAPAVWVTANYGYT,TRBV2,.,TRBJ1-2
ASRGLADNEQF,TRBV12-3/TRBV12-4,.,TRBJ2-1
ASSKAPSSEGPF,TRBV21-1,.,TRBJ1-1
ASSQEQNGLAGGDTQY,TRBV4-2,.,TRBJ2-3
ASSLARGSNTGELF,TRBV5-5,.,TRBJ2-2
ASSLVTWRDNSPLH,TRBV7-2,.,TRBJ1-6
ASSPGLAGYNEQF,TRBV11-3,.,TRBJ2-1
SAIGQGGTDTQY,TRBV29-1,.,TRBJ2-3
ASSAGVLEKLF,TRBV7-9,.,TRBJ1-4
ASSLAGTDYEQY,TRBV7-9,.,TRBJ2-7
ASSFPQGGETQY,TRBV13,.,TRBJ2-5
AISEKLAGGPGSVETQY,TRBV10-3,.,TRBJ2-5
ASSFSRGGTSPL,TRBV5-1,.,TRBJ1-2
ASSPSGGLTYNEQF,TRBV5-4,.,TRBJ2-1
ASSTRRSGNTIY,TRBV6-2/TRBV6-3,.,TRBJ1-3
ASSLENGGRTNNEQF,TRBV5-1,.,TRBJ2-1
ASRGTYRGRGTNEKLF,TRBV11-2,few,TRBJ1-4
ASSPQQAQETQY,TRBV9,.,TRBJ2-5
ASSQAAGDWYNEQF,TRBV4-3,few,TRBJ2-1
AWSATKGGSTEAF,TRBV30,.,TRBJ1-1
ASSLDNRGLIGYT,TRBV7-2,.,TRBJ1-2
ASSHQEGAGTDTQY,TRBV3-1/TRBV3-2,once,TRBJ2-3
ASGLGHSGNTIY,TRBV12-5,.,TRBJ1-3
ASSLPGVSSYNEQF,TRBV9,.,TRBJ2-1